Below, 21 T cell receptor beta chains from the same sample are listed, as sequenced in a study of early T cells in non-severe SARS-CoV-2 infection. A single record per CDR3 protein comes from TCRdb applying MiXCR to the 5' RACE reads. The sample carries some 56,000 distinct CDR3 sequences, around 16% recorded once. Sequences were derived from whole blood, sampled at baseline. These TCRs come from an adult who was a healthcare worker with PCR-confirmed SARS-CoV-2 infection or an uninfected control (not recorded which).

J is TRBJ2-3 and V is TRBV21-1; the table assigns TRBD1, which was not confirmed against the DNA. TRBV21-1 is listed as a pseudogene. This CDR3 is 16 amino acids long. The CDR3 region is CASRFSGGDYTDTQYF. The CDR3, as DNA: TGTGCCAGCCGGTTTAGCGGGGGCGATTACACAGATACGCAGTATTTT.

The chain couples TRBV29-1 to TRBJ2-7; 9 bases are a match to TRBD1. Per the germline V gene, CDR1 is SQVTM and CDR2 is ANQGSEA. The CDR3 spans 13 residues. Trimming cost V 5 bases and J 2 bases; bases outside gene matches: 4. The CDR3 loop reads CSVTGTGTYEQYF. CDR3 DNA sequence: TGCAGCGTTACCGGGACAGGGACCTACGAGCAGTACTTC.

This clonotype came up many times. The chain has TRBV11-2 and TRBJ2-2, with D perhaps matching TRBD2 (5 bases). The germline V gene has CDR1 SGHAT and CDR2 FQNNGV. This CDR3 comprises 15 residues. V lost 6 bases and J lost 4, with 15 bases in between. CDR3 DNA sequence: TGTGCCAGCAGTCTGAATACGGGGAGCACCGGGGAGCTGTTTTTT. Its protein is CASSLNTGSTGELFF.

This sequence joins TRBV20-1 and TRBJ2-3, with TRBD2 matching 7 bases. V trimming: 6 bases; J trimming: 2 bases; junction bases outside the gene matches: 5. The CDR3 loop spans 13 amino acids. Germline-derived CDR1 and CDR2 are DFQATT and SNEGSKA (reference sequence). DNA of the CDR3: TGCAGTGCCCGTCTAGCGGTCACAGATACGCAGTATTTT. Its protein is CSARLAVTDTQYF.

This clonotype was detected a few times. The CDR3 nucleotides read TGTGCCAGCAGTTTTATGGGGAGGGACTATGGCTACACCTTC. Translating it yields CASSFMGRDYGYTF. The chain combines TRBV12-3 or TRBV12-4 with TRBJ1-2; unclear D gene. The CDR3 contains 14 residues. V was trimmed by 3 bases and J by 3 bases, leaving 11 bases between them.

This clonotype was seen a handful of times. The chain combines TRBV27 with TRBJ1-5, with 7 bases lining up with TRBD1. The V and J ends lost 5 bases and 2 bases, in that order; junction bases with no gene match: 3. This CDR3 has 14 amino acids. Per the germline V gene, CDR1 is MNHEY and CDR2 is SMNVEV (reference sequence). CDR3 protein: CASSPGGGNQPQHF. CDR3 coding DNA: TGTGCCAGCAGTCCAGGGGGAGGCAATCAGCCCCAGCATTTT.

The CDR3 protein is CASSFGGEAKNIQYF. The CDR3 DNA reads TGTGCCAGCAGTTTTGGGGGAGAAGCCAAAAACATTCAGTACTTC. The V and J genes are TRBV12-3 or TRBV12-4 and TRBJ2-4; perhaps D is TRBD1 or TRBD2 (5 bases each). The CDR3 loop spans 15 amino acids. Trimming shortened V by 3 bases and J by 0 bases, and 9 bases separated the two germline ends.

This clonotype was detected a few times. The genes are TRBV9 and TRBJ1-3; no clear D. V was trimmed by 0 bases and J by 9 bases, leaving 10 bases between them. The germline V gene has CDR1 SGDLS and CDR2 YYNGEE. This CDR3 has 13 residues. CDR3: CASSVGVPGTIYF. Written as DNA, the CDR3 is TGTGCCAGCAGCGTAGGTGTCCCCGGCACCATATATTTT. The full variable domain, with the rest looked up from reference TRBV9 and TRBJ1-3, is DSGVTQTPKHLITATGQRVTLRCSPRSGDLSVYWYQQSLDQGLQFLIQYYNGEERAKGNILERFSAQQFPDLHSELNLSSLELGDSALYFCASSVGVPGTIYFGEGSWLTVV.

This chain joins TRBV20-1 and TRBJ2-7; 11 bases map to TRBD2. Germline values: CDR1 DFQATT, CDR2 SNEGSKA (reference sequence). The CDR3 is 15 amino acids. V shed 2 bases, J shed 7 bases, and the junction held 10 bases outside the gene matches. The CDR3 reads CSARNSGGALKEQYF. Written as DNA, the CDR3 is TGCAGTGCTAGAAATAGCGGGGGGGCCTTGAAAGAGCAGTACTTC.

This clonotype has only a few counts. The CDR3 protein is CSAGGANDQPQHF. CDR3 DNA sequence: TGCAGTGCTGGAGGAGCGAACGATCAGCCCCAGCATTTT. This chain links TRBV20-1 with TRBJ1-5; D is unresolved. Trimming removed 5 bases from V and 5 bases from J, with 13 bases in between. The CDR3 runs to 13 residues. Germline CDR1 is DFQATT and CDR2 is SNEGSKA (reference sequence).

The J gene is TRBJ2-3, the V gene TRBV5-1; no reliable D call. CDR3 length: 15 residues. The germline V and J ends were trimmed by 4 bases and 2 bases, with 14 bases remaining between them. CDR1 is SGHRS and CDR2 is YFSETQ in the germline V gene. In DNA form, the CDR3 reads TGCGCCAGCAGCCTATTTGACACTTACACAGATACGCAGTATTTT. This codes for CASSLFDTYTDTQYF.

In this sample, this clonotype turned up many times. The chain combines TRBV2 with TRBJ2-1, with TRBD2 identical over 8 bases. The trim removed 7 bases at V and 9 bases at J, leaving 14 bases unmatched. CDR3 length equals 15 residues. CDR1 and CDR2 from the germline V gene are SNHLY and FYNNEI. CDR3 amino acids: CASKSFEREIGEQFF. CDR3 bases: TGTGCCAGCAAGTCCTTTGAGCGGGAGATCGGTGAGCAGTTCTTC.

This clonotype was found many times. The rearrangement uses TRBV29-1 and TRBJ2-3; 13 bases are a match to TRBD2. After removal of 4 bases from V and 5 bases from J, the junction contained 6 bases not matched to a gene. The germline gives CDR1 SQVTM, CDR2 ANQGSEA. The CDR3 is 15 amino acids. The CDR3 loop is CSVGTSGSGGDTQYF. The CDR3 DNA follows: TGCAGCGTTGGGACTAGCGGGAGCGGTGGAGATACGCAGTATTTT.

The chain is built from TRBV7-9 and TRBJ2-7; D may correspond to TRBD1 or TRBD2 (5 bases each). With 2 bases removed from V and 1 base from J, the gap between germline ends came to 12 bases. Germline V gives CDR1 SEHNR, CDR2 FQNEAQ (reference sequence). This CDR3 spans 15 amino acids. The CDR3 DNA reads TGTGCCAGCAGCTTATCCGGGACGGGGTCCTACGAGCAGTACTTC. Translating it yields CASSLSGTGSYEQYF.

This clonotype was counted between two and nine times. The chain links TRBV6-2 or TRBV6-3 to TRBJ2-5; 7 bases match TRBD1. Germline loops: CDR1 MNHEY, CDR2 SVGEGT. V shed 6 bases, J shed 5 bases, and the junction held 12 bases outside the gene matches. The CDR3 sequence is 15 residues long. The DNA of the CDR3 is TGTGCCAGCAGGCTTCAGACAGGGTGGGGCGAGACCCAGTACTTC. Protein: CASRLQTGWGETQYF.

In this sample, this clonotype turned up many times. The chain is built from TRBV18 and TRBJ2-1; D is possibly TRBD1 or TRBD2 (5 bases each). V lost 1 base and J 0 bases, leaving 13 bases between the germline ends. Per germline, CDR1 KGHSH and CDR2 LQKENI. The CDR3 loop spans 17 amino acids. Here the CDR3 DNA reads TGTGCCAGCTCACCACTAGGGACCACGAGCTCCTACAATGAGCAGTTCTTC. The encoded protein is CASSPLGTTSSYNEQFF.

This chain connects TRBV5-6 to TRBJ2-1; 8 nucleotides agree with TRBD1. With 4 bases clipped from V and 4 bases from J, the junction kept 7 bases outside the gene matches. The CDR3 has 15 residues. Germline CDR1 SGHDT, CDR2 YYEEEE. The chain's CDR3 is CASSQDRALYNEQFF. In DNA, the CDR3 is TGTGCCAGCAGCCAGGACAGGGCCCTTTACAATGAGCAGTTCTTC.

V and J are TRBV27 and TRBJ2-7; 12 positions match TRBD2. The J segment lost 6 bases and the V segment lost 3 bases, leaving 6 bases of the junction unmatched. Germline V gene data show CDR1 as MNHEY and CDR2 as SMNVEV (reference sequence). The CDR3 has 15 residues. The CDR3: CASSFLGLAGSEQYF. The DNA of the CDR3 is TGTGCCAGCAGTTTCCTAGGACTAGCGGGATCCGAGCAGTACTTC.

This clonotype was observed a handful of times. The chain couples TRBV19 to TRBJ2-1; possible D gene TRBD2, 5 bases. This CDR3 comprises 12 residues. Trimming took 3 bases from V and 9 from J, leaving 9 bases between them. CDR1 LNHDA and CDR2 SQIVND come from the germline V gene (reference sequence). CDR3 coding DNA: TGTGCCAGTAGTATCGCGGGCGGTGAGCAGTTCTTC. It translates to CASSIAGGEQFF. Together with reference TRBV19 and TRBJ2-1, the CDR3 gives the full variable domain: DGGITQSPKYLFRKEGQNVTLSCEQNLNHDAMYWYRQDPGQGLRLIYYSQIVNDFQKGDIAEGYSVSREKKESFPLTVTSAQKNPTAFYLCASSIAGGEQFFGPGTRLTVL.

This clonotype was picked up a small number of times. In nucleotides, the CDR3 is TGTGCCAGCAGTGGGGGGACAGCCAACTATGGCTACACCTTC. Its translation: CASSGGTANYGYTF. The genes are TRBV6-2 or TRBV6-3 and TRBJ1-2; 7 bases fit TRBD1. The CDR3 consists of 14 residues. The germline V gene has CDR1 MNHEY and CDR2 SVGEGT. The ends lost 5 bases at V and 2 bases at J; junction bases unmatched: 5.

This clonotype was seen repeatedly, ten times or more. This CDR3 is CASSRRGSEAFF. The CDR3 DNA reads TGTGCCAGCAGCCGAAGGGGGTCTGAAGCTTTCTTT. V gene TRBV11-2 combines with J gene TRBJ1-1; maybe TRBD1 (6 bases). CDR1 SGHAT and CDR2 FQNNGV come from the germline V gene. Trimming removed 5 bases from V and 6 bases from J, with 10 bases in between. The CDR3 is made up of 12 amino acids.